Shown below are 28 T cell receptor beta chains from a single sample sequenced in a study of HIV-infected patients and healthy controls. cDNA was made from roughly 500 ng RNA using alpha and beta constant primers. Separate chain-specific third strand synthesis with multiplexing indices produced the alpha and beta libraries. TCRdb redid the calling of the 5' RACE reads with MiXCR, one entry per CDR3 protein. The repertoire holds 5,500 to 7,000 distinct CDR3 sequences, with less than 25% as singletons. No cell fractionation was done, so the repertoire covers all unsorted peripheral blood T cells. The sequencing used blood, collected before antiretroviral therapy. Every receptor here comes from an adult with HIV infection.

This clonotype was counted ten times or more. V and J are TRBV5-1 and TRBJ2-7; 9 bases fit TRBD2. The junction had 6 bases not matched to a gene; V was cut back by 2 bases and J by 0 bases. The CDR3 has 16 residues. Germline CDR1 and CDR2: SGHRS and YFSETQ. The CDR3 sequence: CASSFYLAGNSYEQYF. CDR3 in DNA: TGCGCCAGCAGCTTTTATCTAGCGGGGAACTCCTACGAGCAGTACTTC. The full variable domain, completed using reference TRBV5-1 and TRBJ2-7, is KAGVTQTPRYLIKTRGQQVTLSCSPISGHRSVSWYQQTPGQGLQFLFEYFSETQRNKGNFPGRFSGRQFSNSRSEMNVSTLELGDSALYLCASSFYLAGNSYEQYFGPGTRLTVT.

This clonotype was seen more than once but under ten times. The genes are TRBV20-1 and TRBJ1-3; D not certain. The V gene lost 4 bases and the J gene lost 3 bases, with 19 bases spanning the gap. CDR3 length equals 16 residues. CDR1 DFQATT and CDR2 SNEGSKA come from the germline V gene (reference sequence). CDR3 DNA: TGCAGTGCTAAGCAGATACGCGGAGCGGTTGGAAACACCATATATTTT. It translates to CSAKQIRGAVGNTIYF.

This clonotype rates as medium-sized. The chain couples TRBV7-9 to TRBJ2-7; unclear D gene. The CDR3 consists of 13 residues. Trimming shortened V by 0 bases and J by 7 bases, and 10 bases separated the two germline ends. Per germline, CDR1 SEHNR and CDR2 FQNEAQ (reference sequence). In DNA, the CDR3 is TGTGCCAGCAGCTTAGCCTACGCCGAGGAGCAGTACTTC. Translated, it gives CASSLAYAEEQYF.

The chain joins TRBV24-1 to TRBJ2-5; no reliable D call. This CDR3 has 13 residues. With 9 bases removed from V and 2 bases from J, the gap between germline ends came to 12 bases. The germline V gene has CDR1 KGHDR and CDR2 SFDVKD. The CDR3 coding sequence is TGTGCCACCCAACAAATGGGGCAAGAGACCCAGTACTTC. Its translation is CATQQMGQETQYF.

The chain employs TRBV19 and TRBJ2-2; 8 bases are shared with TRBD1. Trimming removed 2 bases from V and 2 bases from J; junction bases left unmatched: 16. In germline, CDR1 is LNHDA, CDR2 SQIVND (reference sequence). CDR3 length: 20 residues. CDR3 amino acids: CASSIWGQASQGLNTGELFF. The CDR3 DNA reads TGTGCCAGTAGTATATGGGGACAGGCGTCACAGGGACTTAACACCGGGGAGCTGTTTTTT.

In its sample, this clonotype ranks as medium-sized. This chain uses TRBV7-2 with TRBJ1-1; D uncertain. V dropped 2 bases and J dropped 4 bases, with 11 bases sitting between them. The CDR3 is 14 residues long. CDR1 is SGHTA and CDR2 is FQGNSA in the germline V gene. This CDR3 is CASSLFAEGTEAFF. In nucleotides, the CDR3 is TGTGCCAGCAGCTTATTTGCCGAGGGCACTGAAGCTTTCTTT.

The chain links TRBV4-1 to TRBJ1-6; D call uncertain. CDR1 and CDR2 from the germline V gene are MGHRA and YSYEKL. The CDR3 length is 15 residues. V was trimmed by 1 base and J by 10 bases, leaving 14 bases between them. The CDR3: CASSQANTLWSPLHF. CDR3 in DNA: TGCGCCAGCAGCCAAGCAAACACTTTGTGGTCACCCCTCCACTTT.

This clonotype is medium-sized within its sample. V gene TRBV4-1 combines with J gene TRBJ1-5; no reliable D call. CDR3 length: 15 amino acids. The V end lost 1 base, the J end lost 0 bases, and 7 bases lay between the germline ends. The germline V gene has CDR1 MGHRA and CDR2 YSYEKL. The CDR3 sequence: CASSQAQISNQPQHF. The CDR3 coding sequence is TGCGCCAGCAGCCAAGCCCAGATTAGCAATCAGCCCCAGCATTTT.

This clonotype came up once. This could be a read error, since a much larger clone is one nucleotide away. This sequence joins TRBV12-3 or TRBV12-4 and TRBJ2-2; possibly TRBD2 for D (6 bases). V lost 8 bases to trimming and J lost 9 bases, with 25 bases between them. The CDR3 consists of 16 residues. CDR3 loop: CASGPWTGGSPWELFF. The CDR3, as DNA: TGTGCCAGCGGCCCATGGACCGGGGGAAGTCCCTGGGAGCTGTTTTTT.

The table lists this clonotype with many counts. J is TRBJ1-6 and V is TRBV5-5; 7 bases are a match to TRBD1. The CDR3 runs to 15 residues. V lost 0 bases, J lost 9 bases, and 6 bases stayed unmatched. Germline V gene data show CDR1 as SGHKS and CDR2 as YYEKEE (reference sequence). The DNA of the CDR3 is TGTGCCAGCAGCTTGGAGACAGGGATCGTTTCACCCCTCCACTTT. As protein: CASSLETGIVSPLHF.

Points on this clonotype: Being one base from a much bigger clone, this may be a read error. This rearrangement joins TRBV14 to TRBJ2-5; a weak D match, TRBD1 (6 bases). The CDR3 extends over 15 amino acids. Germline CDR1 and CDR2: SGHDN and FVKESK. The CDR3 spells CARSQVGRGEETQYF. CDR3 in DNA: TGTGCCAGAAGCCAAGTTGGCAGGGGAGAGGAGACCCAGTACTTC.

This clonotype is medium-sized (0.01 to 0.1%) within its sample. The chain carries TRBV5-6 and TRBJ2-3, with 11 bases fitting TRBD2. Trimming took 0 bases from V and 2 from J; bases not matched to a gene: 8. The CDR3 spans 18 residues. The germline CDR1 and CDR2 sequences are SGHDT and YYEEEE. The CDR3 DNA reads TGTGCCAGCAGCTTGGAAGCTAGCGGGGGGACCCTCACAGATACGCAGTATTTT. This codes for CASSLEASGGTLTDTQYF.

This clonotype is medium-sized in the sample. The chain is built from TRBV6-2 or TRBV6-3 and TRBJ2-3; D ambiguous. The CDR3 contains 15 residues. The V gene lost 3 bases and the J gene lost 2 bases, with 12 bases spanning the gap. Germline CDR1 is MNHEY and CDR2 is SVGEGT. The DNA for the CDR3 is TGTGCCAGCAGTTATTCAGTAACACCCACAGATACGCAGTATTTT. It specifies CASSYSVTPTDTQYF.

This clonotype is categorized as medium-sized. The V call is TRBV21-1, the J call TRBJ2-4; the table's TRBD2 call for D was not verified on the DNA. TRBV21-1 is termed a pseudogene. The CDR3 is 16 residues long. CDR3 in DNA: TGTGCCAGCCCCGAAGGAGCGGGCAAGGCCAAAAACATTCAGTACTTC. Translated: CASPEGAGKAKNIQYF.

This clonotype is medium-sized within its sample. The J gene is TRBJ2-5, the V gene TRBV24-1; 9 bases fit TRBD1. The V and J ends lost 4 bases and 1 base, in that order; junction bases with no gene match: 6. Germline lookup yields CDR1 KGHDR and CDR2 SFDVKD. The CDR3 loop spans 16 amino acids. CDR3 DNA: TGTGCCACCAGTGAACCCGGGACAGGGCGCCAAGAGACCCAGTACTTC. The encoded protein is CATSEPGTGRQETQYF.

Judged by abundance, this clonotype is medium-sized (0.01 to 0.1%). The V call is TRBV24-1, the J call TRBJ2-5; D call uncertain. CDR1 and CDR2 from the germline V gene are KGHDR and SFDVKD. CDR3 length: 12 residues. The V gene lost 4 bases and the J gene lost 11 bases, with 13 bases spanning the gap. CDR3 amino acids: CATSEDGVRQYF. Written as DNA, the CDR3 is TGTGCCACCAGTGAAGATGGGGTCCGTCAGTACTTC.

The sample holds many counts of this clonotype. The rearrangement uses TRBV7-9 and TRBJ1-1; no firm D call. From germline, CDR1 is SEHNR and CDR2 FQNEAQ (reference sequence). The CDR3 contains 13 residues. Trimming removed 4 bases from V and 8 bases from J, with 14 bases in between. CDR3 in amino acids: CASSYNPDGEAFF. The CDR3 nucleotides read TGTGCCAGCAGCTACAACCCCGATGGCGAAGCTTTCTTT.

In its sample, this clonotype was seen once. Germline and junction disagree at one end, which may indicate a read error. V usage is TRBV7-6 and J usage is TRBJ2-1; 8 nucleotides align to TRBD2. There are 15 residues in the CDR3. CDR1 is SGHVS, CDR2 FNYEAQ, per germline. The CDR3 bases are TGTGCAAGCAGCCCTACCGGACTAGCCCACAATGAGCAGTTATTC. Encoded protein: CASSPTGLAHNEQLF.

This sequence joins TRBV12-5 and TRBJ2-6; D tentatively fits TRBD1 or TRBD2 (6 bases each). V was clipped by 1 base and J by 4 bases, with 8 bases between them. The germline CDR1 and CDR2 sequences are LGHNT and FRNRAP. The CDR3 has 15 residues. The CDR3 loop is CASGLAGAGANVLTF. The CDR3 DNA follows: TGTGCTAGTGGTTTGGCGGGGGCCGGGGCCAACGTCCTGACTTTC.

This clonotype was seen a handful of times. The chain is built from TRBV10-3 and TRBJ2-7, with 8 positions matching TRBD2. Germline-derived CDR1 and CDR2 are ENHRY and SYGVKD. The CDR3 runs 14 residues. V shed 6 bases, J shed 2 bases, and the junction held 6 bases outside the gene matches. CDR3 residues: CAISSGGWTYEQYF. CDR3 DNA: TGTGCCATCAGCAGCGGGGGTTGGACCTACGAGCAGTACTTC.

Regarding this clonotype: Given a much more abundant clone one base away, this may be a read error. This sequence joins TRBV7-3 and TRBJ1-5; the D is unclear. The CDR3 has 14 amino acids. V lost 3 bases and J 7 bases, leaving 13 bases between the germline ends. The germline V gene encodes CDR1 SGHTA and CDR2 FQGTGA. CDR3 residues: CASSFGWAGQPQHF. The CDR3 DNA follows: TGTGCCAGCAGCTTTGGGTGGGCCGGCCAGCCCCAGCATTTT.

This clonotype is classed as medium-sized. V and J are TRBV6-5 and TRBJ1-2; 7 bases fit TRBD1. Per germline, CDR1 MNHEY and CDR2 SVGAGI. CDR3 length equals 14 residues. J was trimmed by 8 bases and V by 4 bases; bases with no gene match: 10. CDR3 sequence (DNA): TGTGCCAGCAGTTCGTCGGTCAGGGGGAACGGCTACACCTTC. Translated, it gives CASSSSVRGNGYTF.

The chain employs TRBV28 and TRBJ2-5; unclear D gene. With 5 bases removed from V and 4 bases from J, the gap between germline ends came to 14 bases. CDR1 MDHEN and CDR2 SYDVKM come from the germline V gene. The CDR3 is made up of 14 amino acids. This chain's CDR3 is CASSQPDGLETQYF. DNA of the CDR3: TGTGCCAGCAGTCAACCGGACGGGTTAGAGACCCAGTACTTC.

By share of the sample, this clonotype is medium-sized. The V and J genes are TRBV6-5 and TRBJ2-7, with D maybe TRBD2 (6 bases). The V and J ends lost 2 bases and 3 bases respectively, with 11 bases between them. Germline loops: CDR1 MNHEY, CDR2 SVGAGI. The CDR3 runs to 14 residues. The CDR3 DNA sequence: TGTGCCAGCAGTTACGGGGGGTTCCTCTACGAGCAGTACTTC. It yields the protein CASSYGGFLYEQYF.

Note on this clonotype: This may come from a read error, since a much larger clone is one base off. This chain joins TRBV7-6 and TRBJ2-7; TRBD2 agrees at 7 bases. Unmatched junction bases numbered 4, after V lost 2 bases and J lost 0 bases. Germline values: CDR1 SGHVS, CDR2 FNYEAQ. The CDR3 is made up of 15 amino acids. CDR3 DNA sequence: TGTGCCAGCAGCTTATGGGGGGACTACTCCTACGAGCAGTACTTC. Amino acid sequence: CASSLWGDYSYEQYF.

Within the sample, this clonotype is medium-sized. This chain connects TRBV4-1 to TRBJ2-3; D is undetermined. CDR1 is MGHRA, CDR2 YSYEKL, per germline. V shed 7 bases and J shed 0 bases, with 17 bases lying between them. The CDR3 loop spans 16 amino acids. The CDR3: CASTPMGSGSTDTQYF. CDR3 bases: TGCGCCAGCACCCCAATGGGGTCGGGTAGCACAGATACGCAGTATTTT.

This clonotype has at least ten counts. The J gene is TRBJ2-2, the V gene TRBV20-1; 7 positions agree with TRBD1. CDR1 and CDR2 from the germline V gene are DFQATT and SNEGSKA (reference sequence). Trimming took 7 bases from V and 0 from J; bases not matched to a gene: 8. This CDR3 comprises 15 residues. CDR3 DNA sequence: TGCAGTGTAGGGCCGGGACAGCCGAACACCGGGGAGCTGTTTTTT. Amino acids: CSVGPGQPNTGELFF.

In its sample, this clonotype was seen many times. The chain joins TRBV12-3 or TRBV12-4 to TRBJ1-3; TRBD1 agrees at 10 bases. With V trimmed by 1 base and J by 3 bases, 9 bases remained unmatched. This CDR3 region has 18 residues. The CDR3 bases are TGTGCCAGCAGTTTAGGTCCTGGACAGGGGGAAGTTGGAAACACCATATATTTT. Its protein product is CASSLGPGQGEVGNTIYF.